This TCR beta chain was captured in a study of response to subunit inactivated influenza vaccine. CDR3 length equals 14 residues. Trimming removed 4 bases from V and 5 bases from J; junction bases left unmatched: 8. The V gene's germline CDR1 is DFQATT and CDR2 SNEGSKA (reference sequence). TCRdb used MiXCR to reprocess the RT-PCR reads, holding one entry per CDR3 protein. Of approximately 500,000 distinct CDR3 sequences listed, 10% to 15% were seen once; the top ten hold 10% to 15%. Source: PBMCs from blood, taken around seven weeks after vaccination. The receptor comes from a middle-aged man who received an inactivated influenza vaccine. This sequence joins TRBV20-1 and TRBJ2-7; 10 bases line up with TRBD2. The CDR3 is CSAIKRGGLDEQYF. The CDR3 DNA sequence: TGCAGTGCTATCAAGCGGGGGGGCCTTGACGAGCAGTACTTC.